This T cell receptor beta chain was recovered during a study of blood T cells in healthy people across ages (dated by TCRdb to about 2015). As for the study more broadly: In model experiments, roughly one uniquely barcoded TCR beta cDNA molecule per two T cells was captured by template switching. To track age-related changes in TCR beta repertoire diversity, the study relied on deep sequencing normalized with unique cDNA molecular identifiers. The donors were divided into four age groups: young (average roughly 17 years), middle-aged (approximately 39), aged (approximately 64) and long-lived (roughly 86). For two donors (one aged 18 to 29 and one aged 80 or older), the study analyzed two additional independent replicas of 1 million unique cDNA reads from the same blood draw.

For this clonotype: The antigen this receptor binds is unknown. No per-base quality is available; no much larger clone lies one base away.

The 39 donors, aged about 6 to 95 years, were systemically healthy Caucasian individuals from Russia. Ten milliliters of peripheral blood were drawn from each donor into EDTA-treated Vacutainer tubes. Ficoll-Paque density-gradient centrifugation was used to isolate PBMCs, with at least 6.5 million obtained per sample. Total RNA, at least 6 micrograms per sample, was extracted from PBMCs with Trizol reagent. The percentages of naive CD45RAhigh/CD27high T cells were determined by flow cytometry on a PBMC aliquot from every donor. Taken from the germline V gene (reference sequence), the CDR1 and CDR2 loops are SGHNT and YYREEE. The junction carries 12 bases between V and J, which are trimmed by 0 bases and 3 bases respectively. Reading from cysteine to phenylalanine, the CDR3 counts 16 amino acids. Only the CDR3 portion is preserved as DNA: 48 bases, with reading frame beginning at the first base. Receptors were amplified or captured by 5' RACE. The sample was run on an Illumina HiSeq 2500. A second PCR of about 6 to 12 cycles was run with a J-beta primer mix and a sample-barcoded 5' primer. A template-switch 5' adaptor carrying 12 random nucleotides introduced a unique molecular identifier onto each TCR beta cDNA molecule. At least 2.5 million CDR3-containing paired-end reads were obtained from each sample. The Mint cDNA synthesis kit, primed by a TRBC-specific oligonucleotide, was used to synthesize first-strand cDNA from all RNA. Following uracil-DNA glycosylase treatment, all cDNA underwent a first 18-cycle PCR with the universal primers M1SS and BC2_uni_R. On the authors' methods: For normalization, 1 million high-quality reads, each with a distinct molecular identifier, were randomly selected from each sample. Reads with shared molecular identifiers were discarded instead of being binned into consensus sequences. CDR3 identification, clonotype clustering and error correction used MiTCR with a Q25 quality threshold and the strictest error-elimination algorithm. A nonparametric unseen species model with Euler transformation was used to estimate a lower bound on total TCR beta diversity. Using fastp trimming at Q25 and MiXCR clonotype assembly, TCRdb reanalyzed the public sequencing data and kept in-frame beta chains. One record per CDR3 amino acid sequence lists the most common genes and DNA. V and J calls and clone size were set by TCRdb, not the authors. For this sample there are 750,000 to 950,000 distinct CDR3 sequences; about a quarter appear just once. The ten largest account for approximately 2.9% of the sample.

Results the study describes overall, beyond this receptor: The CMV infection status of donors was not known, potentially confounding age-related changes in expanded clonotypes. The percentage of naive T cells measured by flow cytometry correlated strongly with observed TCR beta diversity. Estimates of total diversity based on one million sequenced T cells were regarded as lower bounds and as underestimates. The long-lived group showed more naive CD4+ T cells, fewer expanded clones and increased TCR diversity than the aged group, suggesting age selection. Since profiling was done on bulk unsorted PBMCs, naive and antigen-experienced compartments could not be conclusively compared. Observed TCR beta diversity per million T cells fell roughly linearly with age, and a significant reduction was already apparent by age approximately 40.

These data were also filed under a second study, of T cells of mothers and their children. From the second report: The donors were nine systemically healthy Caucasian individuals, made up of three mothers and their six children. cDNA synthesis consumed the entire amount of extracted RNA, loaded at approximately 1.4 ug RNA in each 15 ul reaction. In the second PCR, sample barcodes and 2-4 random nucleotides were introduced via the M1S primer. More than 8.5 million TCR beta CDR3 reads were obtained from each mother, and roughly 3.1 million reads were obtained from each child. In both related and unrelated pairs, thymic selection shapes the output of TCR recombination in a similar way, with inherited differences having only a minor effect. Normalized repertoire overlap in related mother-child pairs was always slightly higher than in unrelated mother-child pairs, but the difference was never significant. With a sensitivity of about 100 clones per million clonotypes, no persistent microchimeric T cell clones were detected. Deep NGS was used in the study to compare the TCR beta repertoires of mothers and children and to look for features that separate related mother-child pairs from unrelated individuals. On average, the children were roughly 10 +/- 4 years old, while the mothers were approximately 41 +/- 4 years old. Libraries were sequenced on Illumina HiSeq 2000 with 100+100 nt paired-end reads after adapter ligation with NEBNext reagents. To prevent cross-contamination, the mother and child libraries were prepared one month apart and sequenced in separate runs. Between roughly 500,000 and 2,300,000 distinct TCR beta clonotypes were identified per donor. Naive TCR beta clonotypes were estimated from low-frequency clonotypes matched to each donor's FACS-determined naive share, without sorting.

This TCR was recovered from a boy between 10 and 17 years old in good health. Sequencing input: blood. The V and J genes are TRBV5-4 and TRBJ1-4; possibly the D gene is TRBD1, per 6 matching bases. The CDR3 corresponds to CASSLDGGSANEKLFF. DNA sequence: TGTGCCAGCAGCTTGGACGGGGGCTCAGCTAATGAAAAACTGTTTTTT. Reference TRBV5-4 and TRBJ1-4 proteins supply the regions before and after the CDR3; the full variable domain is: ETGVTQSPTHLIKTRGQQVTLRCSSQSGHNTVSWYQQALGQGPQFIFQYYREEENGRGNFPPRFSGLQFPNYSSELNVNALELDDSALYLCASSLDGGSANEKLFFGSGTQLSVL.